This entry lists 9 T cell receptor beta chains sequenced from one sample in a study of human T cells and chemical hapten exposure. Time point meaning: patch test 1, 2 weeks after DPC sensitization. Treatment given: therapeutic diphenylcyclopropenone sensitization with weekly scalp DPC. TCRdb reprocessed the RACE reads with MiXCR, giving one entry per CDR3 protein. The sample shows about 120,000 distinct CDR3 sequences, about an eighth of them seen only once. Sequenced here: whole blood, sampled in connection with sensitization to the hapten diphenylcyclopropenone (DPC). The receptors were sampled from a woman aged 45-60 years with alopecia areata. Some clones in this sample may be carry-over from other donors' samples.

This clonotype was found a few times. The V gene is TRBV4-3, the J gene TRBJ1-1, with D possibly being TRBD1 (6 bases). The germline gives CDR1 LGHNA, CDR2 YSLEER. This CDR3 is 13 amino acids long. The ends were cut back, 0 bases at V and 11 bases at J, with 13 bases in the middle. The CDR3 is CASSQDPGDRAFF. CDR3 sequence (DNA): TGCGCCAGCAGCCAAGATCCAGGGGATAGGGCTTTCTTT.

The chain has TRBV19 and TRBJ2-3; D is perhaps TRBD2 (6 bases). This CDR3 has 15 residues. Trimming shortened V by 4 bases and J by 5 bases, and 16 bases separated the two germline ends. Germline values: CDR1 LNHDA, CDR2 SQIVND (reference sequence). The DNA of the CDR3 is TGTGCCAGTAGTACTCTCGGGAGAGAGAGAGATACGCAGTATTTT. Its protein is CASSTLGRERDTQYF.

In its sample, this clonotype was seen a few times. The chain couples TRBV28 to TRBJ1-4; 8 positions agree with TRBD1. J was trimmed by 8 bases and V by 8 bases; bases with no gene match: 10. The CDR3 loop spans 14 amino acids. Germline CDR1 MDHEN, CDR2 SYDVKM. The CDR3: CASGSGGLEEKLFF. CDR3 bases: TGTGCCAGCGGTTCAGGGGGCCTGGAAGAAAAACTGTTTTTT.

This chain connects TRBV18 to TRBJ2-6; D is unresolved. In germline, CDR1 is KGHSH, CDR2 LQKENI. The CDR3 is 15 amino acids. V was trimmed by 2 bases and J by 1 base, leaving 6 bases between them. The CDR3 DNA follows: TGTGCCAGCTCACCAAGCGAATCTGGGGCCAACGTCCTGACTTTC. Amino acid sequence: CASSPSESGANVLTF.

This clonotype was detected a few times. As DNA, the CDR3 is TGTGCCAGCGAGAGGCGGGGGGAGCAGTTCTTC. Residues: CASERRGEQFF. This rearrangement joins TRBV12-3 or TRBV12-4 to TRBJ2-1, with 7 bases that match TRBD2. Trimming took 8 bases from V and 10 from J; bases not matched to a gene: 5. There are 11 residues in the CDR3.

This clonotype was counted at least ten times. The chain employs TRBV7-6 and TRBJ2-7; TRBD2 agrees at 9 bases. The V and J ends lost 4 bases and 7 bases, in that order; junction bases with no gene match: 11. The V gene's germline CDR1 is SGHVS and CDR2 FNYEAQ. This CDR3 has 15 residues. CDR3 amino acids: CASSSSSGARGEQYF. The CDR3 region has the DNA TGTGCCAGCAGCTCCTCTAGCGGGGCTAGAGGGGAGCAGTACTTC.

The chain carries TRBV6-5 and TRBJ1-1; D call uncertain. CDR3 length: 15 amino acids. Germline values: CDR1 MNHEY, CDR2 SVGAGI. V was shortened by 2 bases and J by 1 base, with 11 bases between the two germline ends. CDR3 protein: CASSYVGGRNTEAFF. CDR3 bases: TGTGCCAGCAGTTACGTCGGCGGGAGGAACACTGAAGCTTTCTTT.

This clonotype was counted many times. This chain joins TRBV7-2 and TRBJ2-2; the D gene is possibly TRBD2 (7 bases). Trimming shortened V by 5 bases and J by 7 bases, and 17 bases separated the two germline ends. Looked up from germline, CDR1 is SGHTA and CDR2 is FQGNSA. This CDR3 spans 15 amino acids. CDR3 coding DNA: TGTGCCAGCAGCCCCCCCCGGGGGGCCTTCGGGGAGCTGTTTTTT. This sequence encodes CASSPPRGAFGELFF.

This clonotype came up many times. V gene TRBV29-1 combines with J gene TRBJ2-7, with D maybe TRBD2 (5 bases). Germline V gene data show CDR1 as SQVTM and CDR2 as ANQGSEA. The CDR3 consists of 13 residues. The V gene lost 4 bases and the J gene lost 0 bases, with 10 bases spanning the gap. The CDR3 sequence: CSVGGRVSYEQYF. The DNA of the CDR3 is TGCAGCGTTGGCGGGCGGGTCTCCTACGAGCAGTACTTC.